This T cell receptor beta chain is from a study of radiation and T cells in renal cell carcinoma. Time point denoted: blood 4 weeks post-SBRT, at nephrectomy. Treatment: 15 Gy SBRT to primary tumor, nephrectomy 4 weeks later. Nephrectomy followed 15 Gy stereotactic body radiation by 4 weeks. TCRdb's copy holds only in-frame clones and misses some; the assay was immunoSEQ multiplex PCR. The sample holds about 62,000 clones, around 80% seen once. The CDR3 runs 16 residues. Germline values: CDR1 SGHDT, CDR2 YYEEEE. Trimming removed 6 bases at V and 0 bases at J, with 16 bases between. Sequencing used blood, obtained from a patient whose treatment included radiotherapy and nephrectomy. This TCR came from a man between 60 and 70 years old with renal cell carcinoma. V gene TRBV5-6 combines with J gene TRBJ2-4; D perhaps matches TRBD2 (5 bases). In DNA form, the CDR3 reads TGTGCCAGCACCTCCCTGAGGGTGTTAGCCAAAAACATTCAGTACTTC. Translated, it gives CASTSLRVLAKNIQYF.